The TCR beta chain under discussion was sequenced for a study of OX40 agonist ivuxolimab in advanced cancers. Study in general: All patients had ivuxolimab intravenously every 2 weeks at 0.01 to 10 mg/kg.

Generated by immunoSEQ multiplex PCR, the TCRdb table keeps only in-frame clones and is missing some. The table lists tens of thousands of clones, over 80% of them singletons. Systemic immunosuppression or autoimmune disease history was grounds to exclude patients. Germline V lookup: CDR1 SGHAT, CDR2 FQNNGV. This CDR3 region has 13 residues. V was pared by 1 base and J by 1 base, with 5 bases between. This TCR was sampled from an adult with an advanced solid tumor such as melanoma, head and neck, liver or kidney cancer. The sequences come from CD4+ or CD8+ T cells sorted from blood, collected in a trial of the OX40 agonist ivuxolimab. The chain carries TRBV11-2 and TRBJ2-7, with a weak D call TRBD2 (5 bases). DNA for the CDR3: TGTGCCAGCAGCTTAGGCGGGTCCTACGAGCAGTACTTC. It encodes CASSLGGSYEQYF.